The rows below give T cell receptor beta chains drawn from one sample of a study of glioma-infiltrating T cells after dendritic cell vaccination. The repertoire was sequenced with immunoSEQ multiplex PCR; TCRdb's copy has only in-frame clones and lacks some. The sample holds 50,000 to 75,000 clones, around 85% seen once. The sequencing used blood, collected after dendritic cell vaccination. These receptors originate from a human donor with glioblastoma. The CDR3 runs from the conserved cysteine through the conserved F or W. Each record gives: J gene, D gene, clone size, V gene, CDR3 DNA, CDR3 protein. A D gene is named only where the DNA matches it firmly. Clone size, where shown, is once, few, many, or a class for clones that have expanded.

TRBJ1-1,TRBD1,-,TRBV7-9,TGTGCCAGCAGTGGACAGGGTATTCCTGAAGCTTTCTTT,CASSGQGIPEAFF
TRBJ1-1,-,-,TRBV29-1,TGCAGCGTGATTGAAGCACTGGTGGCTTTCTTT,CSVIEALVAFF
TRBJ2-7,TRBD1,-,TRBV7-9,TGTGCCAGCAGCTTACCACAGGGGGCGCGGGGCGAGCAGTACTTC,CASSLPQGARGEQYF
TRBJ2-7,-,-,TRBV4-3,TGCGCCAGCAGCACCGACTTGACAGAGGACGAGCAGTACTTC,CASSTDLTEDEQYF
TRBJ2-2,TRBD1,-,TRBV4-2,TGTGCCGGAGGGGGACAGGGGGGAACCGGGGAGCTGTTTTTT,CAGGGQGGTGELFF
TRBJ1-1,-,once,TRBV11-2,TGTGCCAGCAGCTTAGGGGGGGGCTCTGAAGCTTTCTTT,CASSLGGGSEAFF
TRBJ2-3,TRBD2,-,TRBV7-2,TGTGCCAGCAGCTACCTTAGCGGGGGTCGGACAGATACGCAGTATTTT,CASSYLSGGRTDTQYF
TRBJ2-3,TRBD2,-,TRBV25-1,TGTGCCAGCAGTGAAAGCGGGGGCAACCCCTCGGGGTCAGATACGCAGTATTTT,CASSESGGNPSGSDTQYF
TRBJ2-3,-,-,TRBV9,TGTGCCAGCAGCGTAGGGGCGGGGGCACACACAGATACGCAGTATTTT,CASSVGAGAHTDTQYF
TRBJ2-1,-,-,TRBV29-1,TGCAGCGTTGTACGCGGGAATGAGCAGTTCTTC,CSVVRGNEQFF
TRBJ1-2,TRBD1,-,TRBV4-2,TGTGCCAGCAGCCAAGATTTGGCCAGGGGGCTCTATGGCTACACCTTC,CASSQDLARGLYGYTF
TRBJ2-7,TRBD1,once,TRBV30,TGTGCCTGGAGCCGGGACAGGGGCTTCTACGAGCAGTACTTC,CAWSRDRGFYEQYF
TRBJ2-3,TRBD2,-,TRBV9,TGTGCCAGCAGCGTAGGACGGGGGGTTTGGGGCACAGATACGCAGTATTTT,CASSVGRGVWGTDTQYF
TRBJ2-1,-,few,TRBV6-1,TGTGCCAGCAGGGCGGGGACCCCCAGCAATGAGCAGTTCTTC,CASRAGTPSNEQFF
TRBJ2-3,TRBD1,-,TRBV28,TGTGCCAGCAGCCTCCTCCCGACAGGGGGCCCAACCAATACGCAGTATTTT,CASSLLPTGGPTNTQYF
TRBJ2-3,TRBD2,once,TRBV4-3,TGCGCCAGCAGCCAAGACCCACTAGCGGGGTATACAGATACGCAGTATTTT,CASSQDPLAGYTDTQYF
TRBJ2-2,TRBD1,-,TRBV18,TGTGCCAGCTCACCGGTGGGGACAGGGGACACCGGGGAGCTGTTTTTT,CASSPVGTGDTGELFF
TRBJ1-3,TRBD1,-,TRBV4-2,TGTGCCAGCAGACAGGGGTTAGACAACACCATATATTTT,CASRQGLDNTIYF
TRBJ1-5,-,-,TRBV7-2,TGTGCCAGCAGCTCAGAGACAGGAACCAATCAGCCCCAGCATTTT,CASSSETGTNQPQHF
TRBJ2-7,-,-,TRBV27,TGTGCCAGCAGTTTAAGGGCAGGGGTAAGGGAGCAGTACTTC,CASSLRAGVREQYF
TRBJ2-2,-,-,TRBV29-1,TGCAGCGTTGAAGAAGGGAGGTCTACCGGGGAGCTGTTTTTT,CSVEEGRSTGELFF
TRBJ2-7,-,-,TRBV30,TGTGCCTGGAGTGTAAAGCCCGGCGGGGTTGGAGCCTACGAGCAGTACTTC,CAWSVKPGGVGAYEQYF
TRBJ2-3,-,-,TRBV13,TGTGCCAGCAGCTTAGGTCAAACGGTGGTTACAGATACGCAGTATTTT,CASSLGQTVVTDTQYF
TRBJ1-2,-,-,TRBV4-1,TGCGCCAGCAGCCAACCGCCGGGGGGAGGCGGCTACACCTTC,CASSQPPGGGGYTF
TRBJ2-7,-,-,TRBV19,TGTGCCAGTAGTATATCCAGTCCCTCCTACGAGCAGTACTTC,CASSISSPSYEQYF
TRBJ2-2,-,few,TRBV7-2,TGTGCCAGCAGCTTAGGACTTACGAACACCGGGGAGCTGTTTTTT,CASSLGLTNTGELFF
TRBJ2-5,-,-,TRBV30,TGTGCCTGGAAACGGGGCAGGGGGGTAGAGACCCAGTACTTC,CAWKRGRGVETQYF
TRBJ2-7,-,-,TRBV23-1,TGCGCCAGCATTGACATCCTATCCTACGAGCAGTACTTC,CASIDILSYEQYF
TRBJ1-5,-,-,TRBV28,TGTGCCAGCAGTGGAAACAGGGTTAGCAATCAGCCCCAGCATTTT,CASSGNRVSNQPQHF
TRBJ2-2,-,-,TRBV10-1,TGCGCCAGCAGTGTAGCAGCCACCGGGGAGCTGTTTTTT,CASSVAATGELFF
TRBJ2-7,TRBD1,-,TRBV4-1,TGCGCCAGCAGCCAGGGAAGGGGACAGGGATCGAACGAGCAGTACTTC,CASSQGRGQGSNEQYF
TRBJ1-6,-,-,TRBV15,TGTGCCACCAGCCCAGGTAGAGGGTTGGCCTATAATTCACCCCTCCACTTT,CATSPGRGLAYNSPLHF
TRBJ2-1,-,-,TRBV6-6,TGTGCCAGCGGCGGGTTCTACAATGAGCAGTTCTTC,CASGGFYNEQFF
TRBJ1-1,-,-,TRBV28,TGTGCCAGCCTCCAGGGATCGAACACTGAAGCTTTCTTT,CASLQGSNTEAFF
TRBJ2-7,-,-,TRBV21-1,TGTGCCAGCATTCCTTCCTACGAGCAGTACTTC,CASIPSYEQYF
TRBJ2-2,-,-,TRBV6-1,TGTGCCAGCAGCTCACAGGGTAGCGGGGAGCTGTTTTTT,CASSSQGSGELFF
TRBJ2-2,TRBD1,-,TRBV29-1,TGCAGCGCGCAGGGGGTACGTGACACCGGGGAGCTGTTTTTT,CSAQGVRDTGELFF
TRBJ1-1,-,-,TRBV27,TGTGCCAGCAGTGACATAATAGGTTCGGCTTTCTTT,CASSDIIGSAFF
TRBJ2-7,-,-,TRBV7-9,TGTGCCAGCAGTTTTGGAGGGGGCGGGTCCTACGAGCAGTACTTC,CASSFGGGGSYEQYF
TRBJ1-6,TRBD1,-,TRBV10-3,TGTGCCATCAGTAGGGACAGGGCCCTGCCCCTCCACTTT,CAISRDRALPLHF
TRBJ2-3,-,-,TRBV2,TGTGCCAGCAACCTAGGAACGGATACGCAGTATTTT,CASNLGTDTQYF
TRBJ2-1,TRBD2,-,TRBV30,TGTGCCTGGAGTGTATTGGGGGGGGCCTACAATGAGCAGTTCTTC,CAWSVLGGAYNEQFF
TRBJ2-5,TRBD1,-,TRBV5-1,TGCGCCAGCGGAATCGGGACAGGGTACCAAGAGACCCAGTACTTC,CASGIGTGYQETQYF
TRBJ2-2,TRBD1,-,TRBV5-1,TGCGCCAGCAGCGGGACAGGGTACACCGGGGAGCTGTTTTTT,CASSGTGYTGELFF
TRBJ2-1,-,-,TRBV14,TGTGCCAGCAGCCAAGATGAGGGACGGGAGCTAGGCAATGAGCAGTTCTTC,CASSQDEGRELGNEQFF
TRBJ1-2,TRBD1,-,TRBV29-1,TGCAGCGTTCAGGCCACCCCACCTGACAGGGTGGGTGGCTACACCTTC,CSVQATPPDRVGGYTF
TRBJ2-5,-,-,TRBV7-2,TGTGCCAGCAGCGGCGCCTCCGGAGAAGAGACCCAGTACTTC,CASSGASGEETQYF
TRBJ2-2,-,-,TRBV7-2,TGTGCCAGCAGCTTAGCGGGAGCTGACGGGGAGCTGTTTTTT,CASSLAGADGELFF
TRBJ2-5,-,-,TRBV15,TGTGCCACCAGCCCAGGGGCAGGGGAGACCCAGTACTTC,CATSPGAGETQYF
TRBJ2-7,-,-,TRBV11-3,TGTGCCAGCAGCTTAGATTCCTCCTCGGTCTTGCCCTACGAGCAGTACTTC,CASSLDSSSVLPYEQYF
TRBJ1-1,-,-,TRBV4-1,TGCGCCAGCAGCCCCCCAAGACACAGTGAAGCTTTCTTT,CASSPPRHSEAFF
TRBJ1-2,-,-,TRBV29-1,TGCAGCGTTGAATCGCCAGGGATTGTCTATGGCTACACCTTC,CSVESPGIVYGYTF
TRBJ2-7,TRBD2,-,TRBV10-3,TGTGCCATCAGTGAGCAAGGGAGGGGGCAGTACTTC,CAISEQGRGQYF
TRBJ1-1,-,-,TRBV4-3,TGCGCCAGCAGCCAAGTAGGAGTTACTGAAGCTTTCTTT,CASSQVGVTEAFF
TRBJ2-2,-,-,TRBV19,TGTGCCAGTAGTATTTTGGAGGGGGGGGACACCGGGGAGCTGTTTTTT,CASSILEGGDTGELFF
TRBJ2-3,-,-,TRBV7-9,TGTGCCAGCATGGAGGGGGCTGGAAATACGCAGTATTTT,CASMEGAGNTQYF
TRBJ1-5,-,-,TRBV19,TGTGCCAGTAGGGAGGCGCTCCATCAGCCCCAGCATTTT,CASREALHQPQHF
TRBJ1-2,-,-,TRBV29-1,TGCAGCGTTGAAGATTTTCGACAGCTCTATGGCTACACCTTC,CSVEDFRQLYGYTF
TRBJ1-4,-,few,TRBV5-4,TGTGCCAGCAGCTTGCCAACAAATGAAAAACTGTTTTTT,CASSLPTNEKLFF